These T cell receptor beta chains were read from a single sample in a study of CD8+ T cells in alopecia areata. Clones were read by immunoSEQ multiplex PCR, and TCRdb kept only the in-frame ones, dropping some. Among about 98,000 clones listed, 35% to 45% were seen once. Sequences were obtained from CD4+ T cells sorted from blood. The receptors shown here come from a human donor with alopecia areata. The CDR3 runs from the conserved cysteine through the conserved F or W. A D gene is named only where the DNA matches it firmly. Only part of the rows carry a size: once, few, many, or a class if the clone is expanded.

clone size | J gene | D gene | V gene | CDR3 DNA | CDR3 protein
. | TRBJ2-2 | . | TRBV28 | TGTGCCGCCGGGGGACCGACCACCGGGGAGCTGTTTTTT | CAAGGPTTGELFF
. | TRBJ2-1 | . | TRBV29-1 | TGCAGCGCAGCCAGGGGCTCCTACAATGAGCAGTTCTTC | CSAARGSYNEQFF
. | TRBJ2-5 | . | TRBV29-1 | TGCAGCGTTGGGGCTCTTCAAGAGACCCAGTACTTC | CSVGALQETQYF
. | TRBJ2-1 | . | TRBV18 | TGTGCCAGCTCCCGATCTGGATCGAATGAGCAGTTCTTC | CASSRSGSNEQFF
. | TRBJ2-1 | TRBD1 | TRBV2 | TGTGCCAGCAGTACCGGGACAGGGTATTACAATGAGCAGTTCTTC | CASSTGTGYYNEQFF
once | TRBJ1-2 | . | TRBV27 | TGTGCCAGCAGTCCCAGGCGGCTTAAGGGCTACACCTTC | CASSPRRLKGYTF
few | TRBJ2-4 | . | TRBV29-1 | TGCAGCGCCGAGGGAACTAGCAGACTAGCCAAAAACATTCAGTACTTC | CSAEGTSRLAKNIQYF
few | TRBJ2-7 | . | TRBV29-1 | TGCAGCGTTGTACAGGGAGGGGCCGGCGAGCAGTACTTC | CSVVQGGAGEQYF
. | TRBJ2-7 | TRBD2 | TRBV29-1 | TGCAGCGTTGACGGGGCGGGAGGTCTCCACGAGCAGTACTTC | CSVDGAGGLHEQYF
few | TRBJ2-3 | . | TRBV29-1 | TGCAGCGTTGAATCCGTTCCTAGAGGCACAGATACGCAGTATTTT | CSVESVPRGTDTQYF
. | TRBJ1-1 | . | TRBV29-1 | TGCAGCGTCGTATCCACCGGGGACATACGGTACACTGAAGCTTTCTTT | CSVVSTGDIRYTEAFF
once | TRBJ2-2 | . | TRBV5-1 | TGCGCCAGCAGCTTGGCCTCGGTCACCGGGGAGCTGTTTTTT | CASSLASVTGELFF
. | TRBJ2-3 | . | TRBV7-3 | TGTGCCACACGAACCGGGGACACAGATACGCAGTATTTT | CATRTGDTDTQYF
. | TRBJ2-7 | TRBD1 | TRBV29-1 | TGCAGCGTTGGTGGGACAGTAAGCGAGCAGTACTTC | CSVGGTVSEQYF
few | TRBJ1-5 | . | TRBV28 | TGTGCCAGCAGTTTCTCGGCAGTCAATCAGCCCCAGCATTTT | CASSFSAVNQPQHF
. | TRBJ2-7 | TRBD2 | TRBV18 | TGTGCCAGCTCGCCTAGCGGGAGAAGTAGTTACGAGCAGTACTTC | CASSPSGRSSYEQYF
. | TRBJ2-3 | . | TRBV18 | TGTGCCTCCACGCGGGACTCCACTAGCACAGATACGCAGTATTTT | CASTRDSTSTDTQYF
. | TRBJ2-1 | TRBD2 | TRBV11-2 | TGTGCCAGCACAGGACTAGCCCGCAATGAGCAGTTCTTC | CASTGLARNEQFF
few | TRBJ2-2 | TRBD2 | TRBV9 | TGTGCCAGCAGCGTAGTCCCTAGCGGGGGTTCGGGGCTGTTTTTT | CASSVVPSGGSGLFF
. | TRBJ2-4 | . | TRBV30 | TGTGCCTGGAGCCGAGCAGTGGGAGCTAACATTCAGTACTTC | CAWSRAVGANIQYF
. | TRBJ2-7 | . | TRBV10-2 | TGCGCCAGCAGTGAGAGGAGCTACGAGCAGTACTTC | CASSERSYEQYF
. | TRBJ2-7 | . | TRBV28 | TGTGCCAGCGCTTTACCGGGCCCCTACGAGCAGTACTTC | CASALPGPYEQYF
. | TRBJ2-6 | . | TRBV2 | TGTGCCAGCAGTGAAGTTCTGCTCCCGGTCCTGACTTTC | CASSEVLLPVLTF
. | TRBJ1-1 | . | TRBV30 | TGTGCCTGGAGCGGATCAAACACTGAAGCTTTCTTT | CAWSGSNTEAFF